The 5 T cell receptor beta chains given below trace back to one sample, sequenced in a study of blood T cell repertoires in COVID-19. Generated by immunoSEQ multiplex PCR, the TCRdb table keeps only in-frame clones and is missing some. Among 300,000 to 450,000 clones listed, about 88% were seen once. The specimen sequenced was PBMCs or T cells enriched from blood (not recorded which). These TCRs come from a woman aged 25-40 years who had been exposed to COVID-19.

The V gene is TRBV11-2, the J gene TRBJ1-2; no firm D call. The CDR3 extends over 14 amino acids. Trimming shortened V by 2 bases and J by 7 bases, and 14 bases separated the two germline ends. Germline-derived CDR1 and CDR2 are SGHAT and FQNNGV. As DNA, the CDR3 is TGTGCCAGCAGCTTACGCCCGGGTGAGGCTGGCTACACCTTC. Its protein is CASSLRPGEAGYTF.

This CDR3 reads CSASSYRVMNTEAFF. DNA for the CDR3: TGCAGTGCTAGTTCGTACAGGGTCATGAACACTGAAGCTTTCTTT. This chain joins TRBV20-1 and TRBJ1-1, with D possibly TRBD1 on 6 matching bases. The length of the CDR3 is 15 residues. Germline V gene sequence: CDR1 DFQATT, CDR2 SNEGSKA (reference sequence). V was clipped by 3 bases and J by 0 bases, with 14 bases between them.

This chain links TRBV9 with TRBJ2-1, with TRBD2 identical over 9 bases. This CDR3 is built from 16 residues. Looked up from germline, CDR1 is SGDLS and CDR2 is YYNGEE. With V trimmed by 4 bases and J by 2 bases, 7 bases remained unmatched. CDR3 coding DNA: TGTGCCAGCAGCCAGAGGGTAGCGGGAGCCTACAATGAGCAGTTCTTC. Translated: CASSQRVAGAYNEQFF.

This clone was recorded only once. The chain carries TRBV29-1 and TRBJ1-1; weak D call: TRBD1 (5 bases). The length of the CDR3 is 13 residues. From germline, CDR1 is SQVTM and CDR2 ANQGSEA. V was shortened by 4 bases and J by 5 bases, with 14 bases between the two germline ends. The CDR3 nucleotides read TGCAGCGTTGGGGGGGAGCTGGGGACTGAAGCTTTCTTT. Its protein product is CSVGGELGTEAFF.

The rearrangement uses TRBV7-9 and TRBJ2-7; 8 bases are a match to TRBD2. CDR3 length equals 14 residues. J lost 2 bases, V lost 4 bases, and 4 bases had no gene match. Germline V gene sequence: CDR1 SEHNR, CDR2 FQNEAQ (reference sequence). The CDR3 bases are TGTGCCAGCAGCTCACTAGCGGCCCCCTACGAGCAGTACTTC. It specifies CASSSLAAPYEQYF. The full variable domain, its missing parts supplied by reference TRBV7-9 and TRBJ2-7, is DTGVSQNPRHKITKRGQNVTFRCDPISEHNRLYWYRQTLGQGPEFLTYFQNEAQLEKSRLLSDRFSAERPKGSFSTLEIQRTEQGDSAMYLCASSSLAAPYEQYFGPGTRLTVT.